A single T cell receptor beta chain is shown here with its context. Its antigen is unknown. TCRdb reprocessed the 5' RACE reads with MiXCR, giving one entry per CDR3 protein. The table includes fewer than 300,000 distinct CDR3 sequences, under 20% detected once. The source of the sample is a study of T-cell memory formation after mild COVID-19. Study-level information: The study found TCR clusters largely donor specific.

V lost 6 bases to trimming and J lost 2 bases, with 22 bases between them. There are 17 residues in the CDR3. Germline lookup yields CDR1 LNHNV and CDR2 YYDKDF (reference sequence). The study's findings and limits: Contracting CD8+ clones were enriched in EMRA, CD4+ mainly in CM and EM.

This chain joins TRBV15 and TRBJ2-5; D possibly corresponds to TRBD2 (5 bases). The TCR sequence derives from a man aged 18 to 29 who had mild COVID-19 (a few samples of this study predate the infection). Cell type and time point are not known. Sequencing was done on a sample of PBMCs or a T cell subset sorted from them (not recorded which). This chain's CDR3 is CATRSLGGGSSQETQYF. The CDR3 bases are TGTGCCACCAGGAGTCTCGGAGGAGGTTCAAGTCAAGAGACCCAGTACTTC.